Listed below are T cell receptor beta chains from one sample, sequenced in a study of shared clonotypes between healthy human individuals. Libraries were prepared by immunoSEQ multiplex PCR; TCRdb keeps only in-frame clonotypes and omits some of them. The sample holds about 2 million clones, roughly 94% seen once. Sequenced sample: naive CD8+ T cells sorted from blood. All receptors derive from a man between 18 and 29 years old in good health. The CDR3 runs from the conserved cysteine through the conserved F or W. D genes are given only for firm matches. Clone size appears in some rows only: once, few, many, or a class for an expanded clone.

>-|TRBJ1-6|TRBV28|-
TGTGCCAGCAGTTTTACAGGGAATAATTCACCCCTCCACTTT
CASSFTGNNSPLHF
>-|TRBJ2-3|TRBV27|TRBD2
TGTGCCAGCAGTTTACAGATTGTAGGGACTAGCGGAGCAAGCACAGATACGCAGTATTTT
CASSLQIVGTSGASTDTQYF
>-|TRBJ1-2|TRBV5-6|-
TGTGCCAGCAGCCCAGACGGCCCTCTATTCTATGGCTACACCTTC
CASSPDGPLFYGYTF
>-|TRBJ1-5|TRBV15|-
TGTGCCACCAGCAGAGATCCTAGACAGTATAGCAATCAGCCCCAGCATTTT
CATSRDPRQYSNQPQHF
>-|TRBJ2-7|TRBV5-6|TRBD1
TGTGCCAGCGGGTGGGACAGCACCTACGAGCAGTACTTC
CASGWDSTYEQYF
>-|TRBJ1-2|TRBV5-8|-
TGTGCCAGCAGCGGACAGCCGATCAACGGCTACACCTTC
CASSGQPINGYTF
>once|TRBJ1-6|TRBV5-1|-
TGCGCCAGCAGCTTGCGTCTGCCCGGGGGTCCAAATTCACCCCTCCACTTT
CASSLRLPGGPNSPLHF
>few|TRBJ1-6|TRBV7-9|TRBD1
TGTGCCAGCAGCACAGGACAGGGGATTGATTCACCCCTCCACTTT
CASSTGQGIDSPLHF
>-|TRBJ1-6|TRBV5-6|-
TGTGCCAGCAGCGTCACACAGGGCTATTCACCCCTCCACTTT
CASSVTQGYSPLHF
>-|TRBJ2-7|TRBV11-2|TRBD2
TGTGCCAGCAGCTTTAGCGGGACTGGGGAGCAGTACTTC
CASSFSGTGEQYF
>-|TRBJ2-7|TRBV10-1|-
TGCGCCAGCACGGGGGGGGACAGACGGACCTACGAGCAGTACTTC
CASTGGDRRTYEQYF
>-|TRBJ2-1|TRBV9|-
TGTGCCAGCACATTCGGGAGTGGCAATGAGCAGTTCTTC
CASTFGSGNEQFF
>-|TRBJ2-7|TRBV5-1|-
TGCGCCAGCAGCTTGAGGACACTCTACGAGCAGTACTTC
CASSLRTLYEQYF
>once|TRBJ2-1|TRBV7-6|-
TGTGCCAGCAGCCCCACCCCCCGGGTCTTTGGGGACTATGAGCAGTTCTTC
CASSPTPRVFGDYEQFF
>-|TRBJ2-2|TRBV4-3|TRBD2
TGCGCCAGCAGCCAAGTGGTCCCTCCCACTAGCGGGAGGCTGAACACCGGGGAGCTGTTTTTT
CASSQVVPPTSGRLNTGELFF
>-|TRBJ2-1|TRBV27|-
TGTGCCAGCAGTTTAGGGGGCCCTAATGAGCAGTTCTTC
CASSLGGPNEQFF
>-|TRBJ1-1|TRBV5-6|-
TGTGCCAGCAGCTTAACAAGCACTGAAGCTTTCTTT
CASSLTSTEAFF
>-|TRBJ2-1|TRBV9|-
TGTGCCAGCAGCCCCTTACCGACTAGAGAGCAGTTCTTC
CASSPLPTREQFF
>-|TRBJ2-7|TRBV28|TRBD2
TGTGCCAGCATCCGGGGACTAACCTCCTACGAGCAGTACTTC
CASIRGLTSYEQYF
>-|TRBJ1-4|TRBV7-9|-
TGTGCCAGCAGCTTAAGTGGGGGACCCACAACTAATGAAAAACTGTTTTTT
CASSLSGGPTTNEKLFF
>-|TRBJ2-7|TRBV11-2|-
TGTGCCAGCAGCTTAGTAGGGGCCGAGCAGTACTTC
CASSLVGAEQYF
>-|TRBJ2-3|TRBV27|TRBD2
TGTGCCAGCAGCCGTCTTGGACTAGCGAACACAGATACGCAGTATTTT
CASSRLGLANTDTQYF
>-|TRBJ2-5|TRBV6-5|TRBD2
TGTGCCAGCAGTTATGTATTAGCGGGACAAGAGACCCAGTACTTC
CASSYVLAGQETQYF
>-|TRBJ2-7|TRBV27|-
TGTGCCAGCAGTTTATTCGGTGGTATGTACGAGCAGTACTTC
CASSLFGGMYEQYF
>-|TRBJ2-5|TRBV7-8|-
TGTGCCAGCAGCTTAACTGTCAGGGGCCCGGACACTTCGGTGGGGGAGACCCAGTACTTC
CASSLTVRGPDTSVGETQYF
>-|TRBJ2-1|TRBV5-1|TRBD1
TGCGCCAGCAGCTTGACAGGGGAAATCTACAATGAGCAGTTCTTC
CASSLTGEIYNEQFF
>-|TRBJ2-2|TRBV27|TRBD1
TGTGCCAGCAGACTCCGACAGGGCAACACCGGGGAGCTGTTTTTT
CASRLRQGNTGELFF
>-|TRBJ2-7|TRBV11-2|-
TGTGCCAGCAGCTTAGGGGTGGGAGCTTACGAGCAGTACTTC
CASSLGVGAYEQYF
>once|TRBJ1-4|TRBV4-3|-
TGCGCCAGCAGCCAAGACTTTGCGGTTAATGAAAAACTGTTTTTT
CASSQDFAVNEKLFF
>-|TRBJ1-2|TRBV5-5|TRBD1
TGTGCCAGCAGCGCATCGGGACAGGGAAGTACTAACTATGGCTACACCTTC
CASSASGQGSTNYGYTF
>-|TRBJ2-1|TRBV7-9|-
TGTGCCAGCAGCCCAACGACTAGGAATGAGCAGTTCTTC
CASSPTTRNEQFF
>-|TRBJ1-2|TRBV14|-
TGTGCCAGCAGCCAAGATCTGAACTATGGCTACACCTTC
CASSQDLNYGYTF
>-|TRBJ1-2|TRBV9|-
TGTGCCAGCAGCGTAACGGCCGGCTATGGCTACACCTTC
CASSVTAGYGYTF
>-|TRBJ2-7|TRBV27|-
TGTGCCAGCAGCCCCGGCAACTCCTACGAGCAGTACTTC
CASSPGNSYEQYF
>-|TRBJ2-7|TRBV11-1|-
TGTGCCAGCAGCGCAGAACCGGGACTGACCTTTTACGAGCAGTACTTC
CASSAEPGLTFYEQYF
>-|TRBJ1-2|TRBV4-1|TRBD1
TGCGCCAGCAGCCAAGTGGGGACAGTCAATGGCTACACCTTC
CASSQVGTVNGYTF
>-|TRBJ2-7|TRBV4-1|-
TGCGCCAGCAGCCCCAAACCGGGACGGATTTCCTACGAGCAGTACTTC
CASSPKPGRISYEQYF
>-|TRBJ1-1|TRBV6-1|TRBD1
TGTGCCAGCAGTGAAGGGACAGGGGCCCTTAACACTGAAGCTTTCTTT
CASSEGTGALNTEAFF
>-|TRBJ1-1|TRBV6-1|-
TGTGCCAGCAACGAACTTATGAACACTGAAGCTTTCTTT
CASNELMNTEAFF
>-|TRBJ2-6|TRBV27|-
TGTGCCAGCAGTCCGACTGGGGCCAACGTCCTGACTTTC
CASSPTGANVLTF
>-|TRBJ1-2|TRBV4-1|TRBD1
TGCGCCAGCAGCCAAGCCGGACAGGGGGCAGTTGCCTATGGCTACACCTTC
CASSQAGQGAVAYGYTF
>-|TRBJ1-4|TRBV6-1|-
TGTGCCAGCAGTGAAGGGACCGGGGCTGTAGCTAATGAAAAACTGTTTTTT
CASSEGTGAVANEKLFF
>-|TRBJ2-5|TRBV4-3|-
TGCGCCAGCAGCCAAGAAGTAGGAGAGACCCAGTACTTC
CASSQEVGETQYF
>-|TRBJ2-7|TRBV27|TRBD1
TGTGCCAGCAGACCATCCTCAGGGGGCGAGCAGTACTTC
CASRPSSGGEQYF
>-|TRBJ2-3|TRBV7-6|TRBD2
TGTGCCAGCAGCTCGCCGGCGGGAGGGTGGGGCACAGATACGCAGTATTTT
CASSSPAGGWGTDTQYF